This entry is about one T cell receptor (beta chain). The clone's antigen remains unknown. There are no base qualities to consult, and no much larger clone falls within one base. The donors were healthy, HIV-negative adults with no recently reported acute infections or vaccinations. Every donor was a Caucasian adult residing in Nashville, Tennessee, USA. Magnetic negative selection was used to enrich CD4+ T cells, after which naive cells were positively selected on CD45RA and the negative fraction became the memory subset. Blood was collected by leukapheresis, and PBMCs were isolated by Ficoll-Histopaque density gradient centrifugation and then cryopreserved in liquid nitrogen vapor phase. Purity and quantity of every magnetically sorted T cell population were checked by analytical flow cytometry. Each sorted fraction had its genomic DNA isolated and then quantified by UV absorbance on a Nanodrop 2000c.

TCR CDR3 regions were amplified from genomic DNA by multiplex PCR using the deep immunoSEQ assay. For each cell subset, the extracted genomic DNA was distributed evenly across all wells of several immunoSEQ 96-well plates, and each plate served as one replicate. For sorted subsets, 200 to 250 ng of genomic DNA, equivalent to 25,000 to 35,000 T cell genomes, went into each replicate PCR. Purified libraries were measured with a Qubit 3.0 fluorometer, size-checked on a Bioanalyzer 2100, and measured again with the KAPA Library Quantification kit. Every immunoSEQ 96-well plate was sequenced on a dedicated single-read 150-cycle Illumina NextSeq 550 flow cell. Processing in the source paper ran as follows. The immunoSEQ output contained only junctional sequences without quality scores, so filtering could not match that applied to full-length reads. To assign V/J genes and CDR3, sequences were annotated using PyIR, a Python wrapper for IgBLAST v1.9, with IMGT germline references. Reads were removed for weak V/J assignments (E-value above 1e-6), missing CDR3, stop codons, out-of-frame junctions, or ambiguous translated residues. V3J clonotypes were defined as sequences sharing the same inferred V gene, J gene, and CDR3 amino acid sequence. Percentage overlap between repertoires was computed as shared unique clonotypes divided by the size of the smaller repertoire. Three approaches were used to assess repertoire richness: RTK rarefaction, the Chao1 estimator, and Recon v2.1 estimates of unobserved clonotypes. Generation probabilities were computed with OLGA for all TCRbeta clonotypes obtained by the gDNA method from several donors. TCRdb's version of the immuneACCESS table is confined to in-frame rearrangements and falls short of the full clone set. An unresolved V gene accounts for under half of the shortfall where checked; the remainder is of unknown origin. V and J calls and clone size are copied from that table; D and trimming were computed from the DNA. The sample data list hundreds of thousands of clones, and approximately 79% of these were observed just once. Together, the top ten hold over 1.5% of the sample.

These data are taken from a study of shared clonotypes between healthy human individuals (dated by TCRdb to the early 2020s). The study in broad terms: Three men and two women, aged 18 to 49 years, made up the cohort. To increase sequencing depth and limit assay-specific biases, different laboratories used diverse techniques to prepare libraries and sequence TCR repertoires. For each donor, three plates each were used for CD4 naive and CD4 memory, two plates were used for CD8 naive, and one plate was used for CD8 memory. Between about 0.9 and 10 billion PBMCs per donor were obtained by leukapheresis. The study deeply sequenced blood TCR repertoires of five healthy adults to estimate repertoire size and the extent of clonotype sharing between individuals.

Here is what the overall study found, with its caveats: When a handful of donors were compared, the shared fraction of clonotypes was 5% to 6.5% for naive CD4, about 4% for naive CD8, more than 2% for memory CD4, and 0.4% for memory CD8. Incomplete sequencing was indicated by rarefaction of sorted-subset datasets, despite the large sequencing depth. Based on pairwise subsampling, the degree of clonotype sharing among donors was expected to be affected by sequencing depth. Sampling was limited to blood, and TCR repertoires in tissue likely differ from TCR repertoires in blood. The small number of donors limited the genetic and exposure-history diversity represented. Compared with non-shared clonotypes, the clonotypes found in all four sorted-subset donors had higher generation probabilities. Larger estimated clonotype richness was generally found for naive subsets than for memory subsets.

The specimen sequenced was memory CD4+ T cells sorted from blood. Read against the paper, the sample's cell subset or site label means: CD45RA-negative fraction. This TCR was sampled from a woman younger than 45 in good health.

The CDR3 region has the sequence CASSQDHHSAADYGYTF. In nucleotides, the sequence is TGTGCCAGCAGCCAAGATCATCATTCCGCCGCTGACTATGGCTACACCTTC. The chain was built from TRBV14 and TRBJ1-2; the D gene lacks a confident call. In the germline V gene, CDR1 corresponds to SGHDN and CDR2 to FVKESK. V gives up 0 bases and J gives up 3 bases, and the segment between their germline ends measures 17 bases. Including the terminal cysteine and phenylalanine, the CDR3 comprises 17 residues. The retained sequence is limited to the CDR3, 51 bases, with the frame set at the first base. Reference TRBV14 and TRBJ1-2 proteins supply the regions before and after the CDR3; the full variable domain is: EAGVTQFPSHSVIEKGQTVTLRCDPISGHDNLYWYRRVMGKEIKFLLHFVKESKQDESGMPNNRFLAERTGGTYSTLKVQPAELEDSGVYFCASSQDHHSAADYGYTFGSGTRLTVV.